These 13 T cell receptor beta chains originate from one sample sequenced in a study of blood T cell repertoires in COVID-19. The data were produced by immunoSEQ multiplex PCR, yet TCRdb's version contains in-frame clones alone and is incomplete. The sample records 310,000 or so clones, around 86% being singletons. Specimen: peripheral blood. These receptors all stem from a woman in her twenties or thirties who had recovered from COVID-19.

V and J are TRBV5-1 and TRBJ2-3; no definite D call. There are 14 residues in the CDR3. The V and J ends lost 2 bases and 0 bases respectively, with 7 bases between them. Germline values: CDR1 SGHRS, CDR2 YFSETQ. Written as DNA, the CDR3 is TGCGCCAGCAGCTTACGCGCTAGCACAGATACGCAGTATTTT. This encodes CASSLRASTDTQYF.

The CDR3 loop is CASSTSTTGGGYGYTF. CDR3 nucleotide sequence: TGTGCCAGCAGCACCAGTACCACAGGGGGAGGCTATGGCTACACCTTC. The chain carries TRBV7-9 and TRBJ1-2; TRBD1 matches 8 bases. The CDR3 has 16 amino acids. The germline CDR1 and CDR2 sequences are SEHNR and FQNEAQ (reference sequence). Unmatched junction bases numbered 12, after V lost 5 bases and J lost 4 bases.

The CDR3 region is CATGRAKNIQYF. Written as DNA, the CDR3 is TGTGCCACGGGGAGGGCCAAAAACATTCAGTACTTC. The V and J genes are TRBV10-3 and TRBJ2-4, with D possibly matching TRBD2 (6 bases). The CDR3 spans 12 residues. Germline-derived CDR1 and CDR2 are ENHRY and SYGVKD. Trimming cost V 10 bases and J 1 base, with 8 bases left between them.

The DNA of the CDR3 is TGTGCCACCACGGGAGCGGGAGGGGGTAGTGAGCAGTTCTTC. It is translated as CATTGAGGGSEQFF. This chain uses TRBV27 with TRBJ2-1; TRBD2 aligns across 10 bases. V lost 10 bases and J lost 9; bases outside the gene matches: 12. The CDR3 runs 14 residues. CDR1 and CDR2 from the germline V gene are MNHEY and SMNVEV (reference sequence).

The rearrangement joins TRBV11-2 to TRBJ2-1; TRBD1 matches 7 bases. Unmatched junction bases numbered 7, after V lost 4 bases and J lost 4 bases. This CDR3 region has 15 residues. In germline, CDR1 is SGHAT, CDR2 FQNNGV. The CDR3 region has the DNA TGTGCCAGCAGCTCCATGGGCAGGGGGTACAATGAGCAGTTCTTC. Translated, it gives CASSSMGRGYNEQFF.

The chain is built from TRBV5-4 and TRBJ2-7; 7 bases map to TRBD1. Germline V gene data show CDR1 as SGHNT and CDR2 as YYREEE (reference sequence). This CDR3 region has 15 residues. Trimming at V came to 1 base and at J to 4 bases, leaving 8 bases not matched to a gene. CDR3 protein: CASSLLGTAIYEQYF. The CDR3 DNA reads TGTGCCAGCAGCTTGTTGGGGACAGCTATTTACGAGCAGTACTTC.

The rearrangement links TRBV7-9 to TRBJ2-1; 10 bases match TRBD1. This CDR3 has 14 residues. Germline V gives CDR1 SEHNR, CDR2 FQNEAQ (reference sequence). V lost 5 bases and J lost 8; bases outside the gene matches: 6. Here the CDR3 DNA reads TGTGCCAGCAGCCACTGGGACAGGGGATATGAGCAGTTCTTC. Translation: CASSHWDRGYEQFF.

The gene calls are TRBV5-1 and TRBJ1-2; 8 bases are shared with TRBD1. Losses at the gene ends were 4 bases for V and 4 bases for J; bases not matched to a gene: 9. Germline CDR1 reads SGHRS; CDR2 reads YFSETQ. The CDR3 runs 15 residues. CDR3 bases: TGCGCCAGCAGCCCTAGAACAGGGGGTGGCTATGGCTACACCTTC. Encoded protein: CASSPRTGGGYGYTF.

The gene calls are TRBV14 and TRBJ1-1, with 7 positions matching TRBD1. The germline CDR1 and CDR2 sequences are SGHDN and FVKESK. The CDR3 has 16 amino acids. Germline trimming cut 0 bases from V and 1 base from J; bases unmatched to any gene: 5. The CDR3 DNA reads as TGTGCCAGCAGCCAAGATAGGGGGCGTTGGAACACTGAAGCTTTCTTT. This translates into CASSQDRGRWNTEAFF. The full variable domain, in which reference TRBV14 and TRBJ1-1 provide the parts outside the CDR3, is EAGVTQFPSHSVIEKGQTVTLRCDPISGHDNLYWYRRVMGKEIKFLLHFVKESKQDESGMPNNRFLAERTGGTYSTLKVQPAELEDSGVYFCASSQDRGRWNTEAFFGQGTRLTVV.

A few counts support this clone. The identical CDR3 is also encoded by other nucleotide sequences in the sample. This chain links TRBV7-3 with TRBJ1-1; D unclear. The germline V and J ends were trimmed by 3 bases and 1 base, with 6 bases remaining between them. Germline assignment: CDR1 SGHTA and CDR2 FQGTGA. This CDR3 has 13 amino acids. The CDR3 nucleotides read TGTGCCAGCAGCTTCAGCGGGAACACTGAAGCTTTCTTT. Translated: CASSFSGNTEAFF.

The V gene is TRBV19, the J gene TRBJ2-1; 8 bases are shared with TRBD1. The trim removed 3 bases at V and 8 bases at J, leaving 6 bases unmatched. The germline V gene has CDR1 LNHDA and CDR2 SQIVND (reference sequence). This CDR3 has 14 amino acids. CDR3 DNA: TGTGCCAGTAGTATCAGGACAGGGTCCCATGAGCAGTTCTTC. Protein product: CASSIRTGSHEQFF.

V usage is TRBV27 and J usage is TRBJ2-1; D is perhaps TRBD2 (6 bases). Germline CDR1 and CDR2: MNHEY and SMNVEV (reference sequence). The CDR3 length is 17 residues. Trimming took off 2 bases at V and 0 bases at J, with 14 bases between the two ends. The CDR3 DNA is TGTGCCAGCAGTTTAAAGATGGGGAGGAGCTCCTACAATGAGCAGTTCTTC. Protein product: CASSLKMGRSSYNEQFF.

The chain couples TRBV6-5 to TRBJ2-3, with 7 bases fitting TRBD1. The CDR3 consists of 14 residues. The junction had 6 bases not matched to a gene; V was cut back by 6 bases and J by 3 bases. Germline V gene sequence: CDR1 MNHEY, CDR2 SVGAGI. In nucleotides, the CDR3 is TGTGCCAGCAGAACTACAGGGGTAACAGATACGCAGTATTTT. It specifies CASRTTGVTDTQYF.